A selection of T cell receptor beta chains follows, all from one sample in a study of cytomegalovirus exposure and HLA in healthy donors. Using immunoSEQ multiplex PCR, the repertoire was profiled, and TCRdb retains in-frame clones only, with some absent. The table records about 190,000 clones, 75% to 90% of them present only once. Sequencing was performed on PBMCs. The origin of the receptors is a man aged 35 to 55 in good health and CMV-seropositive. The CDR3 runs from the conserved cysteine through the conserved F or W. Each record gives: J gene, D gene, V gene, clone size, CDR3 protein, CDR3 DNA. The D gene is left open where the match is weak. Clone size appears in some rows only: once, few, many, or a class for an expanded clone.

J gene: TRBJ2-7; D gene: -; V gene: TRBV19; clone size: -; CDR3 protein: CASSSTVGYEQYF; CDR3 DNA: TGTGCCAGTAGTTCCACGGTCGGCTACGAGCAGTACTTC
J gene: TRBJ1-5; D gene: -; V gene: TRBV6-5; clone size: -; CDR3 protein: CASSPTGYGQPQHF; CDR3 DNA: TGTGCCAGCAGCCCTACAGGGTATGGACAGCCCCAGCATTTT
J gene: TRBJ1-4; D gene: TRBD1; V gene: TRBV2; clone size: -; CDR3 protein: CASREGTGTNEKLFF; CDR3 DNA: TGTGCCAGCAGGGAAGGGACAGGGACTAATGAAAAACTGTTTTTT
J gene: TRBJ1-6; D gene: -; V gene: TRBV9; clone size: -; CDR3 protein: CASSVTRPSSYNSPLHF; CDR3 DNA: TGTGCCAGCAGCGTAACCAGGCCGAGCTCCTATAATTCACCCCTCCACTTT
J gene: TRBJ1-6; D gene: -; V gene: TRBV6-5; clone size: -; CDR3 protein: CASMEGSARNSPLHF; CDR3 DNA: TGTGCCAGCATGGAGGGCAGCGCTAGGAATTCACCCCTCCACTTT
J gene: TRBJ2-4; D gene: -; V gene: TRBV6-1; clone size: once; CDR3 protein: CASSASKLAKNIQYF; CDR3 DNA: TGTGCCAGCAGTGCGAGTAAGCTAGCCAAAAACATTCAGTACTTC
J gene: TRBJ2-5; D gene: TRBD2; V gene: TRBV6-5; clone size: -; CDR3 protein: CASTGSGKETQYF; CDR3 DNA: TGTGCCAGCACCGGAAGCGGGAAAGAGACCCAGTACTTC
J gene: TRBJ1-4; D gene: -; V gene: TRBV2; clone size: -; CDR3 protein: CASSDKRNEKLFF; CDR3 DNA: TGTGCCAGCAGTGATAAGAGAAATGAAAAACTGTTTTTT
J gene: TRBJ2-2; D gene: -; V gene: TRBV5-1; clone size: -; CDR3 protein: CASSLLGQGRTGELFF; CDR3 DNA: TGCGCCAGCAGCTTGTTGGGGCAGGGTCGAACCGGGGAGCTGTTTTTT
J gene: TRBJ2-7; D gene: TRBD2; V gene: TRBV30; clone size: -; CDR3 protein: CAWRLAGGYEQYF; CDR3 DNA: TGTGCCTGGAGACTAGCGGGGGGTTACGAGCAGTACTTC
J gene: TRBJ1-2; D gene: TRBD1; V gene: TRBV10-3; clone size: -; CDR3 protein: CAISVRDRENYGYTF; CDR3 DNA: TGTGCCATCAGTGTCCGGGACAGGGAGAACTATGGCTACACCTTC
J gene: TRBJ1-2; D gene: TRBD1; V gene: TRBV6-5; clone size: -; CDR3 protein: CASSLPGGGENGYTF; CDR3 DNA: TGTGCCAGCAGTCTCCCAGGGGGCGGGGAAAATGGCTACACCTTC
J gene: TRBJ1-4; D gene: -; V gene: TRBV7-2; clone size: once; CDR3 protein: CASSLGGAGEKLFF; CDR3 DNA: TGTGCCAGCAGCTTAGGGGGCGCAGGGGAAAAACTGTTTTTT
J gene: TRBJ1-6; D gene: -; V gene: TRBV6-6; clone size: -; CDR3 protein: CASSYSSAAAPLHF; CDR3 DNA: TGTGCCAGCAGTTACTCCTCGGCTGCGGCCCCACTCCACTTT
J gene: TRBJ2-3; D gene: -; V gene: TRBV5-1; clone size: once; CDR3 protein: CASSRDTTDTQYF; CDR3 DNA: TGCGCCAGCAGTAGGGACACCACAGATACGCAGTATTTT
J gene: TRBJ1-6; D gene: -; V gene: TRBV19; clone size: -; CDR3 protein: CASSIRKGQGKNSPLHF; CDR3 DNA: TGTGCCAGTAGTATCCGTAAGGGGCAGGGGAAAAATTCACCCCTCCACTTT
J gene: TRBJ2-1; D gene: TRBD2; V gene: TRBV19; clone size: -; CDR3 protein: CASSPRLAGRGVGEQFF; CDR3 DNA: TGTGCCAGTAGTCCCCGACTAGCGGGACGGGGGGTCGGTGAGCAGTTCTTC
J gene: TRBJ2-2; D gene: -; V gene: TRBV6-4; clone size: few; CDR3 protein: CASRRGLSTGELFF; CDR3 DNA: TGTGCCAGCAGGAGAGGTCTATCTACCGGGGAGCTGTTTTTT
J gene: TRBJ2-7; D gene: TRBD1; V gene: TRBV7-2; clone size: -; CDR3 protein: CASSLDRGPTYEQYF; CDR3 DNA: TGTGCCAGCAGCTTAGACAGGGGGCCAACCTACGAGCAGTACTTC
J gene: TRBJ2-1; D gene: TRBD2; V gene: TRBV2; clone size: few; CDR3 protein: CASSGTSGGAYNEQFF; CDR3 DNA: TGTGCCAGCAGTGGCACTAGCGGGGGGGCCTACAATGAGCAGTTCTTC
J gene: TRBJ2-7; D gene: -; V gene: TRBV7-2; clone size: few; CDR3 protein: CASSLPGVPPYEQYF; CDR3 DNA: TGTGCCAGCAGCTTACCGGGGGTCCCCCCCTACGAGCAGTACTTC
J gene: TRBJ2-6; D gene: -; V gene: TRBV7-9; clone size: -; CDR3 protein: CSSSLDRPSGANVLTF; CDR3 DNA: TGTTCCAGCAGCTTAGACAGGCCCTCTGGGGCCAACGTCCTGACTTTC
J gene: TRBJ2-5; D gene: -; V gene: TRBV9; clone size: -; CDR3 protein: CASSVQAEPAETQYF; CDR3 DNA: TGTGCCAGCAGCGTACAAGCGGAACCAGCGGAGACCCAGTACTTC
J gene: TRBJ2-2; D gene: -; V gene: TRBV9; clone size: few; CDR3 protein: CASSLRGRSGELFF; CDR3 DNA: TGTGCCAGCAGTCTCAGGGGGAGGTCCGGGGAGCTGTTTTTT
J gene: TRBJ1-1; D gene: -; V gene: TRBV18; clone size: -; CDR3 protein: CASSLGQKNTEAFF; CDR3 DNA: TGTGCCAGCTCACTCGGACAGAAGAACACTGAAGCTTTCTTT
J gene: TRBJ1-1; D gene: TRBD1; V gene: TRBV18; clone size: -; CDR3 protein: CASSPTRVTGVTEAFF; CDR3 DNA: TGTGCCAGCTCACCAACCCGCGTGACAGGGGTCACTGAAGCTTTCTTT